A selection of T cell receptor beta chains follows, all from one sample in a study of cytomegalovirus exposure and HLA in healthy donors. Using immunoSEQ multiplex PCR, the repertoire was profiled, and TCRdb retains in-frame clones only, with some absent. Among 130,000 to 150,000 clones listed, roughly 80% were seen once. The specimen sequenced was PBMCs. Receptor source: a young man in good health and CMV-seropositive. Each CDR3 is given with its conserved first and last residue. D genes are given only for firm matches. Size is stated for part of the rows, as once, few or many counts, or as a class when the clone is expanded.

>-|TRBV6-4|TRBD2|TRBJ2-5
TGTGCCAGCAGTGACCAAGCGGGGGGCGAAGAGACCCAGTACTTC
CASSDQAGGEETQYF
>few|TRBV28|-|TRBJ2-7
TGTGCCAGCAGCCTGATTGGTGGGACACCTTCTTGGGCCCAGTACTTC
CASSLIGGTPSWAQYF
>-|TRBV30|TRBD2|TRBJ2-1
TGTGCCTGGCAAAAGCGGCTACAGCGGGGGGCTTTCAATGAGCAGTTCTTC
CAWQKRLQRGAFNEQFF
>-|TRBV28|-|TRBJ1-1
TGTGCCAGCAGTTTTAGAGCAGGGGACACTGAAGCTTTCTTT
CASSFRAGDTEAFF
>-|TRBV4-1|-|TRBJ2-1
TGCGCCAGCAGCCAAGTAGTTAGCGACTATGAGCAGTTCTTC
CASSQVVSDYEQFF
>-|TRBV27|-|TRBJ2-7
TGTGCCAGCAGTTTAACACGACAGTCGCATCTACCCTACGAGCAGTACTTC
CASSLTRQSHLPYEQYF
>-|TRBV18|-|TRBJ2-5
TGTGCCAGCTCACCAAACAGGGCGCCAGAGACCCAGTACTTC
CASSPNRAPETQYF
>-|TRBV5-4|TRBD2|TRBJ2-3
TGTGCCAGCAGCTTCAAGACCCCGGGACTAGGGGCAGATACGCAGTATTTT
CASSFKTPGLGADTQYF
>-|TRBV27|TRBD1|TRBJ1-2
TGTGCCAGCAGTCCGCAGGGGGTGCGGTATGGCTACACCTTC
CASSPQGVRYGYTF
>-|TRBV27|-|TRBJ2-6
TGTGCCAGCAGTTTACTCCAATCTGGGGCCAACGGCCTGACTTTC
CASSLLQSGANGLTF
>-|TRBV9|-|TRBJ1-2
TGTGCCAGCAGCGTATGGGAGAACTATAACTATGGCTACACCTTC
CASSVWENYNYGYTF
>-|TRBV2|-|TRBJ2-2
TGTGCCAGCAGTGATCGGCAGGGTGGTGTCGGGGAGCTGTTTTTT
CASSDRQGGVGELFF
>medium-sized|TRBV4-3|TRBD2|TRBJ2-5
TGCGCCAGCAGCCAAAATGACCGGGGGGGAGAGACCCAGTACTTC
CASSQNDRGGETQYF
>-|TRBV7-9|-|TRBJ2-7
TGTGCCAGCGACAGGACCTCTTACGAGCAGTACTTC
CASDRTSYEQYF
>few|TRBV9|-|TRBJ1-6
TGTGCCAGTGTGACAGGACTCGATAATTCACCCCTCCACTTT
CASVTGLDNSPLHF
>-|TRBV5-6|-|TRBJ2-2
TGTGCCAGCAGCACCCCTCGCGGGATGGGGGAGCTGTTTTTT
CASSTPRGMGELFF
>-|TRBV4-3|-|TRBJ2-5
TGCGCCAGCAGCCAAGACGGCGGGGAAGAGACCCAGTACTTC
CASSQDGGEETQYF
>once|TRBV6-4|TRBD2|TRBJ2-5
TGTGCCATTCAAGGACTAGCGGGAGGGATCCCTCCACGGGAGACCCAGTACTTC
CAIQGLAGGIPPRETQYF
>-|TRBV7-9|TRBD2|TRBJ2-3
TGTGCCAGCAGCTTAGTGGGACTAGCGGGAGATGCAGATACGCAGTATTTT
CASSLVGLAGDADTQYF
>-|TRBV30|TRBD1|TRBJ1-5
TGTGCCTGGAGCACAACCGGGACAGGGCGTCAGCCCCAGCATTTT
CAWSTTGTGRQPQHF
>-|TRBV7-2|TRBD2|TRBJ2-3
TGTGCCAGCAGCCCGGGACTAGCGGTAGATACGCAGTATTTT
CASSPGLAVDTQYF
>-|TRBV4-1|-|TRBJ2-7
TGCGCCAGCAGCCAAGTCGCTTGGAGCTCCTACGAGCAGTACTTC
CASSQVAWSSYEQYF
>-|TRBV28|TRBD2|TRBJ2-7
TGTGCCAGCAGTCCCCCGGGACTAAACTACGAGCAGTACTTC
CASSPPGLNYEQYF
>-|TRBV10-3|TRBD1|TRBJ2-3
TGTGCCATCAAGCGGGACAGGGACGCAGATACGCAGTATTTT
CAIKRDRDADTQYF
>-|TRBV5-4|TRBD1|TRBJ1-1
TGTGCCAGCATCGACAGGGGGCACACTGAAGCTTTCTTT
CASIDRGHTEAFF
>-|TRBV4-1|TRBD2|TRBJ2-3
TGCGCCAGTCAAAGCCGGGTAGCGGGAGTAGATACGCAGTATTTT
CASQSRVAGVDTQYF
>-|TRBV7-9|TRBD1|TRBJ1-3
TGTGCCAGCAGCGACACAGGGGGCGCGGACACCATATATTTT
CASSDTGGADTIYF
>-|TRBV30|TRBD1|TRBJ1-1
TGTGCCTGGAGTATCCAGGGGGGTACTGAAGCTTTCTTT
CAWSIQGGTEAFF
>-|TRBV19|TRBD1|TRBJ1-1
TGTGCCAGTACCCCGGACAGGACAAAAAACACTGAAGCTTTCTTT
CASTPDRTKNTEAFF
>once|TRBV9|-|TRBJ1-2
TGTGCCAGCTCAGACAGCTATGGCTACACCTTC
CASSDSYGYTF
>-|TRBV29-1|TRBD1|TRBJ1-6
TGCAGCGTCAGGACAGGGGGCGGTTCACCCCTCCACTTT
CSVRTGGGSPLHF
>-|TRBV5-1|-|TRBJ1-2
TGCGCCAGCAGCTTGGTAGCAGACTATGGCTACACCTTC
CASSLVADYGYTF
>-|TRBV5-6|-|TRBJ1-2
TGTGCCAGCAGCTTGTCGAGTTTTAGGGTGGACAGCCAACTGCGGGGCTACACCTTC
CASSLSSFRVDSQLRGYTF
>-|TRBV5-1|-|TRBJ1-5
TGCGCCAGCAGCCCCACGGGGGGGAGTCAGCCTCAGCATTTT
CASSPTGGSQPQHF
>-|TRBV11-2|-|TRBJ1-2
TGTGCCAGCAGCTTAGATAGACAGAACTATGGCTACACCTTC
CASSLDRQNYGYTF
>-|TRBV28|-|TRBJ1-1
TGTGCCAGCAGTTTATCGGGGGAAGGCGACACTGAAGCTTTCTTT
CASSLSGEGDTEAFF
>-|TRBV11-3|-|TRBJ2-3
TGTGCCAGCAGCTTTGGTGGGGGGGCGTCAAATACGCAGTATTTT
CASSFGGGASNTQYF
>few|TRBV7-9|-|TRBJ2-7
TGTGCCAGCAGCTTAGGGGCATCCCCCTACGAGCAGTACTTC
CASSLGASPYEQYF
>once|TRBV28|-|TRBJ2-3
TGTGCCAGCAGTCTTAAGGAGGGCTGGGCAGATACGCAGTATTTT
CASSLKEGWADTQYF
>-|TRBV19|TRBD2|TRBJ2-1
TGTGCCAGTAGTATCCCGGGACTAGCGGGAATATACAATGAGCAGTTCTTC
CASSIPGLAGIYNEQFF
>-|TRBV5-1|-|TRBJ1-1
TGCGCCAGCGGGAGTGAGGTATTGACTGAAGCTTTCTTT
CASGSEVLTEAFF
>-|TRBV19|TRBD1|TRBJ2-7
TGTGCCAGTAGAGACAGGGCCGGGGCCTACGAGCAGTACTTC
CASRDRAGAYEQYF
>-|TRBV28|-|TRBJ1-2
TGTGCCAGCAGTTTGGTCTCGGGTGGCTACACCTTC
CASSLVSGGYTF
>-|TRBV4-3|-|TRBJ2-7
TGCGCCAGCAGCCAGGATCGGGGTACAACAAGGGAGCAGTACTTC
CASSQDRGTTREQYF
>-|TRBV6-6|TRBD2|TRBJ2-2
TGTGCCAGCAGTTACGCGGGGGGGGGCACCGGGGAGCTGTTTTTT
CASSYAGGGTGELFF
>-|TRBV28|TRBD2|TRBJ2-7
TGTGCCAGCAGTTTAACCAGCGGGAGAAAACGCGAGCAGTACTTC
CASSLTSGRKREQYF
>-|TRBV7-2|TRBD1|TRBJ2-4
TGTGCCAGCAGCTTTTGGGACAGAGACGACATTCAGTACTTC
CASSFWDRDDIQYF
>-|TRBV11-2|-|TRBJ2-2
TGTGCCAGCAGCGGTGTGACAGCGAACACCGGGGAGCTGTTTTTT
CASSGVTANTGELFF
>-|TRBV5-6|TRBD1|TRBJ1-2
TGTGCCAGCAGCTTGGTGGGGACAGGGGAGGAATCCTATGGCTACACCTTC
CASSLVGTGEESYGYTF
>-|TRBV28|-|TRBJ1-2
TGTGCCAGCAGGGCCAAACCGTGGGGGGACTATGGCTACACCTTC
CASRAKPWGDYGYTF
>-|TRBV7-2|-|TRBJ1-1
TGTGCCAGCAGCCCACAGGCAAGGCAGAACACTGAAGCTTTCTTT
CASSPQARQNTEAFF
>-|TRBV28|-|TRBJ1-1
TGTGCCAGCAGTTCGGCCGAGGGTTCGGTCGGCACTGAAGCTTTCTTT
CASSSAEGSVGTEAFF
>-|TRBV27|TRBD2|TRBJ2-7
TGTGCCAGCAGCCCCACATCTAGCGGGAGGGCCTACGAGCAGTACTTC
CASSPTSSGRAYEQYF
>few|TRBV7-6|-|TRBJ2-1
TGTGCCAGCAGCCCCCACGGGGGTCAGAGTTCCTACAATGAGCAGTTCTTC
CASSPHGGQSSYNEQFF